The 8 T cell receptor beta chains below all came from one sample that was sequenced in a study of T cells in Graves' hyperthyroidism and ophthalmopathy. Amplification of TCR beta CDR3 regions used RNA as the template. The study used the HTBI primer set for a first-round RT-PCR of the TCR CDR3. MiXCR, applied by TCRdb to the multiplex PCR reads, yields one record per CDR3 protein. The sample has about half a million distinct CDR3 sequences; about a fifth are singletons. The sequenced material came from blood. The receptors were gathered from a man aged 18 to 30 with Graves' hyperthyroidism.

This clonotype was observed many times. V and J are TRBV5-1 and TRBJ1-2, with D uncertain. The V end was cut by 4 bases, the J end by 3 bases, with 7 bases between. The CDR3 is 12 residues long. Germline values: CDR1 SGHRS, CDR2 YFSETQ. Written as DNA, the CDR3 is TGCGCCAGCAGCGACGGGTACTATGGCTACACCTTC. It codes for CASSDGYYGYTF. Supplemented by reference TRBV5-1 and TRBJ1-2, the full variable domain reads KAGVTQTPRYLIKTRGQQVTLSCSPISGHRSVSWYQQTPGQGLQFLFEYFSETQRNKGNFPGRFSGRQFSNSRSEMNVSTLELGDSALYLCASSDGYYGYTFGSGTRLTVV.

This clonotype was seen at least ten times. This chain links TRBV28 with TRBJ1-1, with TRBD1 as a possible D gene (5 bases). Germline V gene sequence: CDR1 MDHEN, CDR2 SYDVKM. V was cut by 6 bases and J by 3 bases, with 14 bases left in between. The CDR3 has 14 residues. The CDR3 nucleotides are TGTGCCAGCAGCCTTTGGGGACGGGACACTGAAGCTTTCTTT. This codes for CASSLWGRDTEAFF.

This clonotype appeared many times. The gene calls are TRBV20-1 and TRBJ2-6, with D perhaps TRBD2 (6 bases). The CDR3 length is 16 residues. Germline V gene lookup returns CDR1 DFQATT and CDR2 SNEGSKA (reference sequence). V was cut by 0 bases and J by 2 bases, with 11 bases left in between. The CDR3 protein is CSARDAGQAGANVLTF. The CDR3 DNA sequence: TGCAGTGCTAGAGATGCGGGGCAGGCTGGGGCCAACGTCCTGACTTTC.

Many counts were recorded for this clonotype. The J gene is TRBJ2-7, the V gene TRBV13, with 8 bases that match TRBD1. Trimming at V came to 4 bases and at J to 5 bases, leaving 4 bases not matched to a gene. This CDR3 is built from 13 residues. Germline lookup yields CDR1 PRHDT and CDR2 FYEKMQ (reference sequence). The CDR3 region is CASSSQGVNEQYF. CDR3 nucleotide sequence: TGTGCCAGCAGCTCACAGGGGGTGAACGAGCAGTACTTC.

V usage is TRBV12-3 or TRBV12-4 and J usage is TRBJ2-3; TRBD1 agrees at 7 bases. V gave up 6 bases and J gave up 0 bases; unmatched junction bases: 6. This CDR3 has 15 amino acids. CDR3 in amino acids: CASRSTGVSTDTQYF. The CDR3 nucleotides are TGTGCCAGCAGGTCTACAGGGGTCAGCACAGATACGCAGTATTTT.

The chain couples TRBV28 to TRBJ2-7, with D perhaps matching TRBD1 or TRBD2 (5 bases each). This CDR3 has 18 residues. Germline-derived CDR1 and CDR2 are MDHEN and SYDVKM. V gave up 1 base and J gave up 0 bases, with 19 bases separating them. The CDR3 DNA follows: TGTGCCAGCAGTTTATCCCAAACGTGGGACCTGAGCTCCTACGAGCAGTACTTC. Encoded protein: CASSLSQTWDLSSYEQYF.

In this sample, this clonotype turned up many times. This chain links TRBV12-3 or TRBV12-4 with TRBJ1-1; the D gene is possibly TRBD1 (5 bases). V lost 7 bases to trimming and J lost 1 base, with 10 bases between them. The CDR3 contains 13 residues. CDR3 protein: CASTWTRNTEAFF. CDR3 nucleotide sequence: TGTGCCAGCACCTGGACACGGAACACTGAAGCTTTCTTT.

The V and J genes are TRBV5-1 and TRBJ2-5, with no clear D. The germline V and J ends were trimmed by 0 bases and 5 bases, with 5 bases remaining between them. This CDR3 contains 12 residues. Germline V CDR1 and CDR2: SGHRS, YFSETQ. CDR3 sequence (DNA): TGCGCCAGCAGCTTGGGAATGGAGACCCAGTACTTC. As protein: CASSLGMETQYF.